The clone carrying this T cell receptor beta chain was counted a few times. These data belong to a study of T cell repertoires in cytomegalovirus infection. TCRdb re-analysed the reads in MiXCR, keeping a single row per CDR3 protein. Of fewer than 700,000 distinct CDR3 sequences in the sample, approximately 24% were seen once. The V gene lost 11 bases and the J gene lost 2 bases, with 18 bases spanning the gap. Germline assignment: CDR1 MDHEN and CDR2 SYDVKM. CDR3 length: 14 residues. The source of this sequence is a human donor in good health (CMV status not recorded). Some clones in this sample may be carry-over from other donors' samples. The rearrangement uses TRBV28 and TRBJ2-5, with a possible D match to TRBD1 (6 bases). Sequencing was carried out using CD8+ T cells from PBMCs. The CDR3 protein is CACSFWTEQETQYF. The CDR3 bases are TGTGCCTGCTCTTTCTGGACAGAGCAAGAGACCCAGTACTTC. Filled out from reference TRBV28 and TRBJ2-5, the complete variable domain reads DVKVTQSSRYLVKRTGEKVFLECVQDMDHENMFWYRQDPGLGLRLIYFSYDVKMKEKGDIPEGYSVSREKKERFSLILESASTNQTSMYLCACSFWTEQETQYFGPGTRLLVL.